This TCR beta chain was profiled in a study of PD-1 blockade in mismatch repair-deficient tumors. The method was immunoSEQ multiplex PCR; TCRdb's version includes in-frame clones alone and lacks a portion of them. The table shows 56,000 or so clones, with 65% to 85% occurring only once. With V trimmed by 1 base and J by 0 bases, 5 bases remained unmatched. This CDR3 spans 16 amino acids. Germline assignment: CDR1 SGHTA and CDR2 FQGNSA. The source material was peripheral blood, sampled roughly 20 weeks after starting pembrolizumab. The gene calls are TRBV7-2 and TRBJ2-7, with 8 bases lining up with TRBD2. The TCR comes from an adult with mismatch repair-deficient cancer. The CDR3 DNA is TGTGCCAGCAGCTTAGGCCCGCGGGAGGTCTCCTACGAGCAGTACTTC. Protein sequence: CASSLGPREVSYEQYF.